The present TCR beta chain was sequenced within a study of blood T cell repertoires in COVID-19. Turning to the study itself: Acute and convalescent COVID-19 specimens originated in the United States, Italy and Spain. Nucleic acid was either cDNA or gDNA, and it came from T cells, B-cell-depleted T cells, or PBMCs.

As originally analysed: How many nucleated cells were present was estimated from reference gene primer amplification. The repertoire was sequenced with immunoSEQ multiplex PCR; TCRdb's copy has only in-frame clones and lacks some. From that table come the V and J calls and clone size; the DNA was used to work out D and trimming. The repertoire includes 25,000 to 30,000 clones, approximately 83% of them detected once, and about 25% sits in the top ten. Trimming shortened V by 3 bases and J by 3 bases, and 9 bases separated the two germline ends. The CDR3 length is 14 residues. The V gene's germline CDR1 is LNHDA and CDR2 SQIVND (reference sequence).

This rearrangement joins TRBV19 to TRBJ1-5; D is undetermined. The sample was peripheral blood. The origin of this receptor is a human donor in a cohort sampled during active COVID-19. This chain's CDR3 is CASSMRQVNQPQHF. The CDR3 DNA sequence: TGTGCCAGTAGTATGCGACAAGTCAATCAGCCCCAGCATTTT. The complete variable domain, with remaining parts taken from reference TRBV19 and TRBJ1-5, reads DGGITQSPKYLFRKEGQNVTLSCEQNLNHDAMYWYRQDPGQGLRLIYYSQIVNDFQKGDIAEGYSVSREKKESFPLTVTSAQKNPTAFYLCASSMRQVNQPQHFGDGTRLSIL.